These 17 T cell receptor beta chains came from one sample sequenced in a study of blood T cell repertoires in COVID-19. This table comes from immunoSEQ multiplex PCR, and its TCRdb copy is limited to in-frame clones, with some not included. The profile shows over 100,000 clones, about 80% of them singletons. The sequencing sample was made of peripheral blood. These receptors came from a woman aged 45-65 years with acute or convalescent COVID-19.

The gene calls are TRBV6-5 and TRBJ1-6, with D maybe TRBD1 (6 bases). V was trimmed by 1 base and J by 7 bases, leaving 14 bases between them. The CDR3 consists of 16 residues. The germline CDR1 and CDR2 sequences are MNHEY and SVGAGI. CDR3 residues: CASSYLAPGQNSPLHF. As DNA, the CDR3 is TGTGCCAGCAGTTACTTAGCTCCGGGACAAAATTCACCCCTCCACTTT.

This clone was found a few times. The V and J genes are TRBV18 and TRBJ1-2; D unresolved. V lost 3 bases and J 8 bases, leaving 25 bases between the germline ends. Germline loops: CDR1 KGHSH, CDR2 LQKENI. The CDR3 runs to 17 residues. CDR3 sequence reads: CASSPFRPTGLLTGYTF. The CDR3 coding sequence is TGTGCCAGCTCACCGTTTAGACCTACCGGCTTACTAACCGGCTACACCTTC.

The chain joins TRBV5-1 to TRBJ1-1; D perhaps matches TRBD1 (5 bases). Per the germline V gene, CDR1 is SGHRS and CDR2 is YFSETQ. The V gene lost 4 bases and the J gene lost 0 bases, with 13 bases spanning the gap. This CDR3 spans 15 amino acids. In DNA, the CDR3 is TGCGCCAGCAGCCCTCGGGCAGGGCTGAACACTGAAGCTTTCTTT. It codes for CASSPRAGLNTEAFF.

This rearrangement joins TRBV5-1 to TRBJ2-2; D is perhaps TRBD2 (6 bases). There are 16 residues in the CDR3. CDR1 and CDR2 from the germline V gene are SGHRS and YFSETQ. Trimming removed 4 bases from V and 4 bases from J, with 17 bases in between. CDR3 sequence: CASSTTRSGFTGELFF. For the CDR3, the DNA is TGCGCCAGCAGCACGACTAGATCGGGGTTCACCGGGGAGCTGTTTTTT.

V is TRBV3-1 (or the pseudogene TRBV3-2) and J is TRBJ1-2; 7 bases align to TRBD1. CDR3 length: 15 amino acids. J gave up 6 bases and V 3 bases, and 10 bases lay outside the gene matches. The germline V gene encodes CDR1 LGHDT and CDR2 YNNKEL (reference sequence). This chain's CDR3 is CASSQAAGGRNGYTF. The CDR3 nucleotides are TGTGCCAGCAGCCAGGCGGCAGGGGGTCGTAATGGCTACACCTTC.

CDR3 protein: CASSRDRVANTEAFF. Written as DNA, the CDR3 is TGTGCCAGTAGTAGGGACAGGGTTGCGAACACTGAAGCTTTCTTT. The chain combines TRBV19 with TRBJ1-1; 9 bases line up with TRBD1. J gave up 1 base and V 4 bases, and 4 bases lay outside the gene matches. Per germline, CDR1 LNHDA and CDR2 SQIVND (reference sequence). The CDR3 spans 15 residues.

This chain joins TRBV15 and TRBJ2-7; maybe TRBD2 (5 bases). The CDR3 is 15 residues long. The ends were cut back, 1 base at V and 2 bases at J, with 12 bases in the middle. Germline CDR1 is LNHNV and CDR2 is YYDKDF (reference sequence). The CDR3: CATSRGGYRPYEQYF. For the CDR3, the DNA is TGTGCCACCAGCAGAGGCGGGTATCGGCCCTACGAGCAGTACTTC.

The rearrangement uses TRBV2 and TRBJ1-6; 7 bases are shared with TRBD1. Germline V gene lookup returns CDR1 SNHLY and CDR2 FYNNEI. With 7 bases clipped from V and 9 bases from J, the junction kept 0 bases outside the gene matches. The CDR3 totals 11 residues. The CDR3 here is CASKGASPLHF. The CDR3 DNA follows: TGTGCCAGCAAGGGGGCTTCACCCCTCCACTTT.

The V and J genes are TRBV5-1 and TRBJ1-1, with a tentative D call TRBD1 (6 bases). The CDR3 totals 16 residues. Germline V CDR1 and CDR2: SGHRS, YFSETQ. Trimming took 0 bases from V and 0 from J, leaving 12 bases between them. The CDR3 region has the DNA TGCGCCAGCAGCTTGGAGGCCCAGGGGATGAACACTGAAGCTTTCTTT. Translated: CASSLEAQGMNTEAFF.

V gene TRBV18 combines with J gene TRBJ2-1; D is uncertain. Germline V gene sequence: CDR1 KGHSH, CDR2 LQKENI. The CDR3 has 13 amino acids. The V end was cut by 3 bases, the J end by 6 bases, with 9 bases between. The CDR3 DNA sequence: TGTGCCAGCTCACCCCCCGTAGTCAATGAGCAGTTCTTC. Translating gives CASSPPVVNEQFF.

This clone has a single count. The V gene is TRBV3-1 (or the pseudogene TRBV3-2), the J gene TRBJ1-2; 8 bases agree with TRBD1. CDR3 length equals 15 residues. CDR1 is LGHDT and CDR2 is YNNKEL in the germline V gene (reference sequence). Germline trimming cut 2 bases from V and 7 bases from J; bases unmatched to any gene: 9. CDR3 sequence: CASSQLTGGSSGYTF. The CDR3 DNA is TGTGCCAGCAGCCAATTAACAGGGGGTAGTAGTGGCTACACCTTC.

This chain uses TRBV30 with TRBJ2-5; 7 bases line up with TRBD1. Per germline, CDR1 GTSNPN and CDR2 SVGIG (reference sequence). CDR3 size: 15 residues. J gave up 1 base and V 1 base, and 6 bases lay outside the gene matches. CDR3 in amino acids: CAWSGASGGQETQYF. The CDR3 nucleotides are TGTGCCTGGAGTGGGGCCTCAGGGGGCCAAGAGACCCAGTACTTC. Variable domain in full (rest from reference TRBV30 and TRBJ2-5): SQTIHQWPATLVQPVGSPLSLECTVEGTSNPNLYWYRQAAGRGLQLLFYSVGIGQISSEVPQNLSASRPQDRQFILSSKKLLLSDSGFYLCAWSGASGGQETQYFGPGTRLLVL.

The chain combines TRBV6-5 with TRBJ1-2, with D uncertain. CDR3 length: 13 amino acids. The V gene's germline CDR1 is MNHEY and CDR2 SVGAGI. The ends were cut back, 4 bases at V and 5 bases at J, with 11 bases in the middle. CDR3 nucleotide sequence: TGTGCCAGCAGTTCGCCTATGGAGTATGGCTACACCTTC. It is translated as CASSSPMEYGYTF.

This chain uses TRBV28 with TRBJ1-5; unclear D gene. Per germline, CDR1 MDHEN and CDR2 SYDVKM. The V end lost 7 bases, the J end lost 7 bases, and 5 bases lay between the germline ends. This CDR3 comprises 10 residues. In DNA form, the CDR3 reads TGTGCCAGCAATATCCAGCCCCAGCATTTT. Translating it yields CASNIQPQHF. Based on the CDR3 plus reference TRBV28 and TRBJ1-5, the full variable domain is DVKVTQSSRYLVKRTGEKVFLECVQDMDHENMFWYRQDPGLGLRLIYFSYDVKMKEKGDIPEGYSVSREKKERFSLILESASTNQTSMYLCASNIQPQHFGDGTRLSIL.

This rearrangement joins TRBV4-2 to TRBJ1-3; 7 positions agree with TRBD1. Trimming cost V 3 bases and J 0 bases; bases outside gene matches: 14. This CDR3 is 19 amino acids long. Germline CDR1 is LGHNA and CDR2 is YNFKEQ. The CDR3 DNA is TGTGCCAGCAGCCATGGGGACCCCGGACAGGAATTCTCTGGAAACACCATATATTTT. Amino acid sequence: CASSHGDPGQEFSGNTIYF.

The V call is TRBV29-1, the J call TRBJ1-3; 7 bases map to TRBD1. Trimming at V came to 6 bases and at J to 2 bases, leaving 4 bases not matched to a gene. Germline CDR1 is SQVTM and CDR2 is ANQGSEA. This CDR3 contains 13 residues. The CDR3 region is CSVQQGTGNTIYF. CDR3 DNA sequence: TGCAGCGTACAACAGGGGACTGGAAACACCATATATTTT.

The genes are TRBV18 and TRBJ1-1; D gene uncertain. The CDR3 spans 13 residues. Trimming took off 4 bases at V and 5 bases at J, with 11 bases between the two ends. Looked up from germline, CDR1 is KGHSH and CDR2 is LQKENI. The CDR3 DNA reads as TGTGCCAGCTCACTGGGCGGGGAAACTGAAGCTTTCTTT. Residues: CASSLGGETEAFF.